A single sample is the source of the 15 T cell receptor beta chains below, sequenced in a study of Graves' ophthalmopathy and Graves' hyperthyroidism. TCR beta CDR3 amplification used RNA transcripts. A first-round RT-PCR used HTBI primers, followed by a second-round multiplex PCR. TCRdb used MiXCR to reprocess the multiplex PCR reads, holding one entry per CDR3 protein. This table has approximately 700,000 distinct CDR3 sequences, roughly two fifths appearing once. Sequencing was performed on peripheral blood. The receptor source for this set is an adult man with Graves' ophthalmopathy.

V is TRBV2 and J is TRBJ1-2; D not certain. V was cut by 0 bases and J by 4 bases, with 12 bases left in between. Germline CDR1 and CDR2: SNHLY and FYNNEI. This CDR3 is 15 amino acids long. The CDR3 region has the DNA TGTGCCAGCAGTGAAGCGCTTCGGCAGGTCTATGGCTACACCTTC. Its translation is CASSEALRQVYGYTF.

V is TRBV20-1 and J is TRBJ1-5; 7 bases are shared with TRBD1. V was pared by 3 bases and J by 4 bases, with 9 bases of the junction left unmatched. The V gene's germline CDR1 is DFQATT and CDR2 SNEGSKA (reference sequence). This CDR3 has 15 residues. The CDR3 loop reads CSASAGTAENQPQHF. CDR3 sequence (DNA): TGCAGTGCTAGCGCGGGGACAGCTGAGAATCAGCCCCAGCATTTT.

Of note for this clonotype: Since a much larger clone is just one base distant, this may be a read error. CDR3 amino acids: CSVRRWDRIETPYF. The CDR3 DNA sequence: TGCAGTGTGAGAAGATGGGACCGAATTGAGACCCCGTACTTC. This chain links TRBV20-1 with TRBJ2-5; D may correspond to TRBD1 or TRBD2 (5 bases each). CDR1 and CDR2 (germline): DFQATT, SNEGSKA (reference sequence). This CDR3 has 14 residues.

This clonotype was observed many times. The rearrangement joins TRBV10-3 to TRBJ2-5, with unresolved D. From germline, CDR1 is ENHRY and CDR2 SYGVKD. Trimming cost V 4 bases and J 1 base, with 4 bases left between them. The CDR3 has 12 amino acids. For the CDR3, the DNA is TGTGCCATCAGTGCCGGCCAAGAGACCCAGTACTTC. Its translation: CAISAGQETQYF.

The chain has TRBV7-9 and TRBJ2-1, with TRBD2 matching over 9 bases. Germline V CDR1 and CDR2: SEHNR, FQNEAQ (reference sequence). The junction had 7 bases not matched to a gene; V was cut back by 4 bases and J by 9 bases. CDR3 length equals 14 residues. The DNA of the CDR3 is TGTGCCAGCAGCTCCTGGACTAGCGCTGGTGAGCAGTTCTTC. This codes for CASSSWTSAGEQFF.

This clonotype was detected many times. The chain employs TRBV11-2 and TRBJ1-3; no clear D. V was cut by 2 bases and J by 5 bases, with 7 bases left in between. Germline V gene data show CDR1 as SGHAT and CDR2 as FQNNGV. The CDR3 has 13 amino acids. The CDR3, as DNA: TGTGCCAGCAGCTTAAATGCTCGAAACACCATATATTTT. This codes for CASSLNARNTIYF. The whole variable domain, remainder taken from reference TRBV11-2 and TRBJ1-3, is EAGVAQSPRYKIIEKRQSVAFWCNPISGHATLYWYQQILGQGPKLLIQFQNNGVVDDSQLPKDRFSAERLKGVDSTLKIQPAKLEDSAVYLCASSLNARNTIYFGEGSWLTVV.

This clonotype has only a few counts. The chain employs TRBV2 and TRBJ1-4, with D uncertain. Trimming shortened V by 5 bases and J by 0 bases, and 16 bases separated the two germline ends. CDR1 and CDR2 from the germline V gene are SNHLY and FYNNEI. The CDR3 is made up of 17 amino acids. The CDR3 sequence is CASSPFSRDSTNEKLFF. For the CDR3, the DNA is TGTGCCAGCAGTCCATTCTCCCGTGACTCAACTAATGAAAAACTGTTTTTT.

V gene TRBV9 combines with J gene TRBJ2-7; tentatively, D is TRBD2 (5 bases). V lost 3 bases to trimming and J lost 3 bases, with 10 bases between them. Germline V CDR1 and CDR2: SGDLS, YYNGEE. The CDR3 extends over 13 amino acids. The CDR3: CASSEEGNYEQYF. CDR3 in DNA: TGTGCCAGCAGCGAAGAGGGAAACTACGAGCAGTACTTC.

This clonotype came up a few times. For the CDR3, the DNA is TGTGCCAGCAGCCCAGACAGGGCCGGGGGCGAGCAGTACTTC. Its protein is CASSPDRAGGEQYF. The chain links TRBV10-3 to TRBJ2-7; possible D gene TRBD1, 7 bases. Trimming left V 10 bases short and J 6 bases short, with 22 bases between. The length of the CDR3 is 14 residues. Germline CDR1 and CDR2: ENHRY and SYGVKD.

This clonotype was recorded a few times. This chain links TRBV7-2 with TRBJ2-7; D might be TRBD2 (5 bases). Germline V gene sequence: CDR1 SGHTA, CDR2 FQGNSA. V was trimmed by 4 bases and J by 0 bases, leaving 13 bases between them. The CDR3 consists of 15 residues. The CDR3 sequence is CASSSYFTSSYEQYF. The DNA of the CDR3 is TGTGCCAGCAGCTCCTACTTCACTAGCTCCTACGAGCAGTACTTC.

The chain recombines TRBV7-3 with TRBJ1-1; D might be TRBD1 (6 bases). Germline V gene data show CDR1 as SGHTA and CDR2 as FQGTGA. The CDR3 sequence is 14 residues long. Trimming stripped 2 bases from V and 7 bases from J, with 14 bases between. In DNA, the CDR3 is TGTGCCAGCAGCTTAGGCCGGACAGATAATGAAGCTTTCTTT. Amino acids: CASSLGRTDNEAFF.

The chain combines TRBV2 with TRBJ2-5, with a tentative D call TRBD2 (5 bases). V lost 6 bases and J 2 bases, leaving 10 bases between the germline ends. CDR3 length: 13 amino acids. CDR1 and CDR2 (germline): SNHLY, FYNNEI. The CDR3 DNA follows: TGTGCCAGCAGAGTCCCGGGACAAGAGACCCAGTACTTC. Protein sequence: CASRVPGQETQYF.

The chain recombines TRBV25-1 with TRBJ1-1; D is unclear. This CDR3 is built from 16 residues. Germline lookup yields CDR1 MGHDK and CDR2 SYGVNS. Trimming stripped 5 bases from V and 0 bases from J, with 16 bases between. In DNA form, the CDR3 reads TGTGCCAGCAGTTCGACGCAGAGCTGGTTGAACACTGAAGCTTTCTTT. Residues: CASSSTQSWLNTEAFF.

Turning to this clonotype: Being one base from a much bigger clone, this may be a read error. The chain uses TRBV7-2 and TRBJ2-7; D might be TRBD2 (6 bases). Trimming shortened V by 10 bases and J by 1 base, and 14 bases separated the two germline ends. Germline CDR1 reads SGHTA; CDR2 reads FQGNSA. The CDR3 covers 13 residues. CDR3 coding DNA: TGTGCCACCAGGCGGGGCAGATCCTACGAGCAGTACTTC. This sequence encodes CATRRGRSYEQYF.

The chain recombines TRBV10-3 with TRBJ2-7; 10 nucleotides align to TRBD1. Trimming removed 6 bases from V and 4 bases from J; junction bases left unmatched: 3. The CDR3 length is 13 residues. Germline values: CDR1 ENHRY, CDR2 SYGVKD. The CDR3 loop reads CAIRTGGSYEQYF. DNA for the CDR3: TGTGCCATCAGGACAGGGGGCTCTTACGAGCAGTACTTC.